The TCR beta chain under discussion was sequenced for a study of blood T cell repertoires in COVID-19. In the authors' methods: Amplifying reference gene primers gave estimates of nucleated cell counts. The assay was immunoSEQ multiplex PCR, and TCRdb's table has in-frame clones only and misses some. Clonal size and the V and J genes are those of that table, whereas D and trimming came from the DNA. The table includes approximately 260,000 clones, approximately 90% detected once. The CDR3 consists of 15 residues. In germline, CDR1 is SGHDN, CDR2 FVKESK. The trim removed 3 bases at V and 10 bases at J, leaving 8 bases unmatched.

The chain uses TRBV14 and TRBJ2-2; 10 bases align to TRBD1. This TCR was sampled from a man aged 55 to 70 who had recovered from COVID-19. The source material was peripheral blood. DNA of the CDR3: TGTGCCAGCAGCCAGACCGGGACAGGGGTGGAGGAGCTGTTTTTT. Translating it yields CASSQTGTGVEELFF.